This T cell receptor beta chain appears in the sequencing data of a study of blood T cell repertoires in COVID-19 (TCRdb year 2020). Context from the whole study: Samples covering the acute and convalescent phases of COVID-19 were provided by collaborators in the United States, Italy and Spain. The prospective study material was composed of cDNA or gDNA derived from T cells, B-cell-depleted T cells, or PBMCs. The dataset comprised deeply sampled blood TCRbeta repertoires from subjects exposed to, actively infected with, or recovered from COVID-19. The repertoires were released in a freely available public database meant as a resource for research on the immune response to SARS-CoV-2. The samples were drawn from two sources: the first 160 participants of the ongoing ImmuneRACE study, and fewer than 1,500 subjects contributed by 6 global collaborators. Sample metadata almost always included a de-identified subject ID, COVID-19 status, age in years and sex. Where available, HLA class I and class II types were taken from metadata supplied by the sample provider and were not determined by assay-based typing. What the study reported, not specific to this receptor: The amount of clinical and demographic metadata varied by source and participant and was provided uncurated.

Whole blood was collected in K2EDTA tubes by collaborating institutions according to the institutions' own protocols. For TCRbeta analysis, collaborator samples were shipped as frozen whole blood, as isolated PBMCs, or as DNA extracted from either sample type. The sample holds one count of this clone. Its antigen has not been determined. It has no much larger one-base neighbor in the sample; base qualities were not kept. CDR3 length: 13 amino acids, cysteine to phenylalanine. Just CDR3 DNA is preserved here, 39 bases in frame from base 1. V is reduced by 3 bases and J by 3 bases, leaving a spacing of 9 bases between them. Via the germline V gene, CDR1 is SGDLS and CDR2 YYNGEE. TCRbeta CDR3 regions were amplified from genomic DNA by means of the immunoSEQ Assay, a bias-controlled multiplex PCR. The source study handled its data this way. Nucleated cell counts per sample were estimated from amplification of reference gene primers within the assay. To quantify the absolute abundance of each unique TCRbeta CDR3 rearrangement, sequence reads were collapsed and filtered. For each sample, productive Simpson clonality was calculated by taking the square root of Simpson's diversity index across productive rearrangements. Not all clones reach the TCRdb copy of this immuneACCESS table, which keeps in-frame sequences only. Checked studies attribute under half of the gap to unresolved V genes and leave the rest unexplained. That table is the source of V, J and clone size, and D and trimming were worked out from the DNA. The sample has fewer than 90,000 clones on record, roughly 90% of them singletons. The ten largest clonotypes hold over 12% of the sample.

Input material: peripheral blood. This clonotype originated in a male donor with acute or convalescent COVID-19. This receptor chain uses TRBV9 and TRBJ1-1; tentative D gene TRBD1, with 6 bases matching. The CDR3 loop reads CASSGDIYTEAFF. The DNA is TGTGCCAGCAGCGGGGACATTTACACTGAAGCTTTCTTT.